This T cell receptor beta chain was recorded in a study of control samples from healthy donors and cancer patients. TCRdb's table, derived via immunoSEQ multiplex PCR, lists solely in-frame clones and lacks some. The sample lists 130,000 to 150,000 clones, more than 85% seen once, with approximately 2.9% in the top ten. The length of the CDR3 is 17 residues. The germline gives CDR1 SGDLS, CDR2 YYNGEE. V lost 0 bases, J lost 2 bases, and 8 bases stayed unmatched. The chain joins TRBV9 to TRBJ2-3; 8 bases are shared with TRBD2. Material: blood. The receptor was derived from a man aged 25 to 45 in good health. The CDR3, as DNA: TGTGCCAGCAGCGTAGGGTTGCGGGGGGCCATCACAGATACGCAGTATTTT. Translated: CASSVGLRGAITDTQYF.